These T cell receptor beta chains were read from a single sample in a study of shared clonotypes between healthy human individuals. Clones were read by immunoSEQ multiplex PCR, and TCRdb kept only the in-frame ones, dropping some. The profile shows about 700,000 clones, under 95% of them singletons. Source material: naive CD8+ T cells sorted from blood. Receptors originate from a man aged 25 to 40 in good health. CDR3s include the opening cysteine and the closing phenylalanine or tryptophan. A D gene is named only where the DNA matches it firmly. Size is stated for part of the rows, as once, few or many counts, or as a class when the clone is expanded.

>TRBJ2-7|TRBD2|TRBV10-3|-
TGTGCCACAGGACTAGCGCCTACCTACGAGCAGTACTTC
CATGLAPTYEQYF
>TRBJ2-4|TRBD1|TRBV5-5|-
TGTGCCAGCAGCGCCGGGGACAGGGCGGTTGGAGTAAAAAACATTCAGTACTTC
CASSAGDRAVGVKNIQYF
>TRBJ1-3|TRBD1|TRBV9|-
TGTGCCAGCAGCGTGGGAGGGGGCTCGGGAAACACCATATATTTT
CASSVGGGSGNTIYF
>TRBJ2-5|TRBD1|TRBV4-3|-
TGCGCCAGCAGCCAAGATAATCGGGCAGGGGGCGCCGAGACCCAGTACTTC
CASSQDNRAGGAETQYF
>TRBJ2-7|-|TRBV6-1|-
TGTGCCAGCAGTAGGGACTTCCTCTACGAGCAGTACTTC
CASSRDFLYEQYF
>TRBJ2-7|-|TRBV9|-
TGTGCCAGCAGCGTGGGAGGGGGAACGAACGAGCAGTACTTC
CASSVGGGTNEQYF
>TRBJ2-6|TRBD1|TRBV28|-
TGTGCCAGCAGTTTCCGGGACAGAGCCAAGGGGTATGGGGCCAACGTCCTGACTTTC
CASSFRDRAKGYGANVLTF
>TRBJ2-1|TRBD2|TRBV2|-
TGTGCCAGCAGTCCAACTAGCGGGACCTTAATCGGGCAGTTCTTC
CASSPTSGTLIGQFF
>TRBJ2-7|-|TRBV29-1|-
TGCAGCGTTGATGAGGGTTCCTACGAGCAGTACTTC
CSVDEGSYEQYF
>TRBJ2-1|TRBD2|TRBV9|-
TGTGCCAGCAGCGTAAGACTAGCGACCAGCTCCTACAATGAGCAGTTCTTC
CASSVRLATSSYNEQFF
>TRBJ2-1|TRBD2|TRBV27|once
TGTGCCAGCAGCTGGGGGACTAGTTTCGATGAGCAGTTCTTC
CASSWGTSFDEQFF
>TRBJ2-1|TRBD1|TRBV9|-
TGTGCCAGCAGCGCTGGACAGGACGCGGTGGGAGACGGTGAGCAGTTCTTC
CASSAGQDAVGDGEQFF
>TRBJ1-1|TRBD1|TRBV29-1|once
TGCAGCGTAGAGACAGGGGGCGGGATGGAAGCTTTCTTT
CSVETGGGMEAFF
>TRBJ2-7|-|TRBV9|-
TGTGCCAGCAGCGTAGGGGGGAATGTTCCCTACGAGCAGTACTTC
CASSVGGNVPYEQYF
>TRBJ2-7|-|TRBV9|-
TGTGCCAGCAGCGCGGGCCAGTTTGCCTACGAGCAGTACTTC
CASSAGQFAYEQYF
>TRBJ2-1|-|TRBV28|once
TGTGCCAGCAGTTTCTTCCCGACCGGTGAGCAGTTCTTC
CASSFFPTGEQFF
>TRBJ1-2|-|TRBV7-9|few
TGTGCCAGCAGCTTACAACAGGCGGATGGCTACACCTTC
CASSLQQADGYTF
>TRBJ2-5|TRBD2|TRBV19|-
TGTGCCAGTAGTCAAGAACGGACTAGCGGGCCTAGCTGGGAGACCCAGTACTTC
CASSQERTSGPSWETQYF
>TRBJ2-1|-|TRBV4-1|-
TGCGCCAGCAGCCAAGTTGGTACTAGCTGGACGGGTGAGCAGTTCTTC
CASSQVGTSWTGEQFF
>TRBJ2-3|TRBD1|TRBV27|-
TGTGCCAGCAGTTTAACAGGGGGGACAGATACGCAGTATTTT
CASSLTGGTDTQYF
>TRBJ2-1|-|TRBV27|-
TGTGCCAGCAGTTTGGCTGGATACAATGAGCAGTTCTTC
CASSLAGYNEQFF
>TRBJ2-3|-|TRBV19|-
TGTGCCAGTAGCGGGCCCCAAAGTGAGACAGATACGCAGTATTTT
CASSGPQSETDTQYF
>TRBJ1-2|-|TRBV28|once
TGTGCCAGCACCCCCCCAGGGAGGCCCGCTAACTATGGCTACACCTTC
CASTPPGRPANYGYTF
>TRBJ2-7|TRBD2|TRBV7-9|-
TGTGCCAGCAGCCCCCCCCTTAGCGGGACCTACGAGCAGTACTTC
CASSPPLSGTYEQYF
>TRBJ2-3|-|TRBV7-9|-
TGTGCCAGCAGCTCCCAGGACGGGTTAGGTCTTACGCAGTATTTT
CASSSQDGLGLTQYF
>TRBJ1-2|-|TRBV6-5|-
TGTGCCAGCAGTTACACGCAGGGACTAGATGGCTACACCTTC
CASSYTQGLDGYTF
>TRBJ2-1|TRBD1|TRBV13|-
TGTGCCAGCAGCACCCTACAGGGGGTACGGAACAATGAGCAGTTCTTC
CASSTLQGVRNNEQFF
>TRBJ2-2|TRBD2|TRBV7-7|-
TGTGCCGTCTCTAGCGGGAGGGTTCCGAACACCGGGGAGCTGTTTTTT
CAVSSGRVPNTGELFF
>TRBJ2-2|-|TRBV7-6|-
TGTGCCAGCAGCTTAGCCTCGGGTGGAAGCACCGGGGAGCTGTTTTTT
CASSLASGGSTGELFF
>TRBJ2-7|-|TRBV27|-
TGTGCCAGCAGTTGGGGGCAGGCTTCAACCTACGAGCAGTACTTC
CASSWGQASTYEQYF
>TRBJ2-2|-|TRBV2|once
TGTGCCAGCAGTGAAGCGCTTGGGGGGCCGGTAAACACCGGGGAGCTGTTTTTT
CASSEALGGPVNTGELFF
>TRBJ1-1|-|TRBV6-1|-
TGTGCCAGCAGTGAAATCTTAGACAGTTCCATGAACACTGAAGCTTTCTTT
CASSEILDSSMNTEAFF
>TRBJ2-7|TRBD2|TRBV7-6|once
TGTGCCAGCAGCCTGGGAGGGCAGGCTATGAGCGAGCAGTACTTC
CASSLGGQAMSEQYF
>TRBJ1-4|-|TRBV10-2|-
TGCGCCAGCCAACAAGACATTTCAACTAATGAAAAACTGTTTTTT
CASQQDISTNEKLFF
>TRBJ1-5|-|TRBV6-6|few
TGTGCCAGCACCCACAAGGTTCATCAGCCCCAGCATTTT
CASTHKVHQPQHF
>TRBJ2-3|-|TRBV28|-
TGTGCCAGCAGTTTTGGCGCGAGCACAGATACGCAGTATTTT
CASSFGASTDTQYF
>TRBJ2-7|TRBD1|TRBV7-2|-
TGTGCCAGCGGACAGGGAGCGGGCCTCTCCTACGAGCAGTACTTC
CASGQGAGLSYEQYF
>TRBJ2-7|-|TRBV27|once
TGTGCCAGCAGAAACAGAGCCTACGAGCAGTACTTC
CASRNRAYEQYF
>TRBJ2-3|-|TRBV5-1|-
TGCGCCAGCAGCTTAAAGGGGCCAGATACGCAGTATTTT
CASSLKGPDTQYF
>TRBJ2-7|-|TRBV30|-
TGTGCCTGGAACCTTCAGGATAGCTCCTACGAGCAGTACTTC
CAWNLQDSSYEQYF
>TRBJ1-5|-|TRBV7-9|-
TGTGCCAGCAGCGGAACCACAGGAACTGATCAGCCCCAGCATTTT
CASSGTTGTDQPQHF
>TRBJ2-3|TRBD2|TRBV10-3|-
TGTGCCATCAGTAAACCTACTAGCGGGGAAAGCACAGATACGCAGTATTTT
CAISKPTSGESTDTQYF